This TCR beta chain was found in a study of blood T cells in healthy people across ages. Study outcomes and limitations: Diversity estimates from one million T cells were considered underestimates.

In germline, CDR1 is SGHKS, CDR2 YYEKEE (reference sequence). V lost 7 bases and J lost 0, with 10 bases in between. This CDR3 spans 14 amino acids. Concerning this clonotype itself: Its matching antigen is unknown.

Sample-barcoded 5' priming and a J-beta primer mix drove a second PCR of roughly 7 to 11 cycles. Every cDNA was tagged by a template-switch adaptor with 12 random nucleotides. Each sample yielded at least 3 million CDR3-containing paired-end reads. One entry per CDR3 protein results from TCRdb running MiXCR on the 5' RACE reads. The table includes some 1.5 million distinct CDR3 sequences, 28% detected once. Peripheral blood was drawn, around 9.5 milliliters per donor. The TCR sequence derives from a woman aged 25 to 39 in good health. Input material: blood. The gene calls are TRBV5-5 and TRBJ1-4, with D unclear. The CDR3 reads CASLLSATNEKLFF. The CDR3 DNA reads as TGTGCCAGCCTCCTAAGCGCAACTAATGAAAAACTGTTTTTT.